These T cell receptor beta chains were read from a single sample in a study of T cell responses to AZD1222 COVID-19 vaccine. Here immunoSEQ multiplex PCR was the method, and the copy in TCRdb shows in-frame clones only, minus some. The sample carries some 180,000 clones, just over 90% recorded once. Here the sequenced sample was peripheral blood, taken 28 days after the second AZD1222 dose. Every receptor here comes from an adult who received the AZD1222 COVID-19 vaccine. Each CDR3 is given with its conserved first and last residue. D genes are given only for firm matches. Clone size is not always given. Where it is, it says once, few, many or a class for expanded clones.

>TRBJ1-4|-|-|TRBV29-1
TGCAGCGCCCGGACTGGAGCTAATGAAAAACTGTTTTTT
CSARTGANEKLFF
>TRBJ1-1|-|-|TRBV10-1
TGCGCCAGCAGTGAGTCAGGGCGGGGGTCGAACACTGAAGCTTTCTTT
CASSESGRGSNTEAFF
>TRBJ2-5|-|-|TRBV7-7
TGTGCTAGCAGCTTATCCCCGGGGTTAGAGACCCAGTACTTC
CASSLSPGLETQYF
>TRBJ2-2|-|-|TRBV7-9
TGTGCCAGCAGCTCGCCCCGAGGGGAGCTGTTTTTT
CASSSPRGELFF
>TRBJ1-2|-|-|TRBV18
TGTGCCAGCTCCCCTAGCCCCGGGGGACGAGGGGACTATGGCTACACCTTC
CASSPSPGGRGDYGYTF
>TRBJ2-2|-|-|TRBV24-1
TGTGCCACCAGAGACAGCACCGGGGAGCTGTTTTTT
CATRDSTGELFF
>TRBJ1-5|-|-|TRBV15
TGTGCCACCAGCAGAGACCATAGCAATCAGCCCCAGCATTTT
CATSRDHSNQPQHF
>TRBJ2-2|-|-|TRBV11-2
TGTGCCAGCAGCTTTGTCCGGGGGCCGCCGGGCGGGGAGCTGTTTTTT
CASSFVRGPPGGELFF
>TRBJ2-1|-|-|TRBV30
TGTGCCTGGAGTGTAGGGCTCCAACAGTTCTTC
CAWSVGLQQFF
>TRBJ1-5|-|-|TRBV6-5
TGTGCCAGCAGTAAGGAGGTTAGCAATCAGCCCCAGCATTTT
CASSKEVSNQPQHF
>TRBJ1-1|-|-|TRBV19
TGTGCCAGTAGTAGGGGACGTATCGATGAAGCTTTCTTT
CASSRGRIDEAFF
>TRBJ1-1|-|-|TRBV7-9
TGTGCCAGCAGCTTACTTTCGGAGACTGAAGCTTTCTTT
CASSLLSETEAFF
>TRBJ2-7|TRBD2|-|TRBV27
TGTGCCAGCAGGGGACTAGCGCGGGAGCAGTACTTC
CASRGLAREQYF
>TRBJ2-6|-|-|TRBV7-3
TGTGCCAGCAGCTTACAGGGGAACGGGGCCAACGTCCTGACTTTC
CASSLQGNGANVLTF
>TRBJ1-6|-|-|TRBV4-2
TGTGCCAGCAGCCAAGTTGGGGTTTTGGGAAATTCACCCCTCCACTTT
CASSQVGVLGNSPLHF
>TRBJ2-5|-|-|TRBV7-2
TGTGCCAGCAGCCCAGGGCCAGTTGAAGAGACCCAGTACTTC
CASSPGPVEETQYF
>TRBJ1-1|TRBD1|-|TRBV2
TGTGCCAGCAGCCGAGGACAGGCTAACACTGAAGCTTTCTTT
CASSRGQANTEAFF
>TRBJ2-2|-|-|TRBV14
TGTGCCAGCAGCCAAGATTATCGCAGAACCGGGGAGCTGTTTTTT
CASSQDYRRTGELFF
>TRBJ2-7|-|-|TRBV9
TGTGCCAGCAGCGTAGACCCAGGTACCTACGAGCAGTACTTC
CASSVDPGTYEQYF
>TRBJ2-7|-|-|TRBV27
TGTGCCAGCAGTTTTGGGGTCGAGCAGTACTTC
CASSFGVEQYF
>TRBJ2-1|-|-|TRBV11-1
TGTGCCAGCAGCTTAGCCCTAGCTACCCCTGATGGCAATGAGCAGTTCTTC
CASSLALATPDGNEQFF
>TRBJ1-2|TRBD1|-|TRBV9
TGTGCCAGCAGCGCGGGACAGATTAGCTACACCTTC
CASSAGQISYTF
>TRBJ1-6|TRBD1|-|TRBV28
TGTGCCAGCAGTCCGCGGACAGGGGTCGCGTCACCCCTCCACTTT
CASSPRTGVASPLHF
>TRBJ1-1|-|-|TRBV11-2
TGTGCCAGCGGCAGAGGGTGGGAGAACACTGAAGCTTTCTTT
CASGRGWENTEAFF
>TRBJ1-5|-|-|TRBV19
TGTGCCAGTAGTATAGGGGCTTGGGGAGGGAATCAGCCCCAGCATTTT
CASSIGAWGGNQPQHF
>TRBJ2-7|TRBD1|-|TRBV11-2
TGTGCCAGCAGCTTTCAGGGACAGGGGTACTACGAGCAGTACTTC
CASSFQGQGYYEQYF
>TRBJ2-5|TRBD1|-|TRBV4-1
TGCGCCAGCAGCCAAGAAGGGGAGGGGACAGGGGGAGTTGAAGAGACCCAGTACTTC
CASSQEGEGTGGVEETQYF
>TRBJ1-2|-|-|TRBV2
TGTGCCAGCAGTGAAGGACTATATAACTATGGCTACACCTTC
CASSEGLYNYGYTF
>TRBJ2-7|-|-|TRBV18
TGTGCCAGCTCACCCTCCGAGAGGGGCGAGCAGTACTTC
CASSPSERGEQYF
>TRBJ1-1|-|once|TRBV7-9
TGTGCCAGCAGCCCCGGGGGTCGGGGGATGAACACTGAAGCTTTCTTT
CASSPGGRGMNTEAFF
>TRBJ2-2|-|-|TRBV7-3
TGTGCCAGCAGCTTATCCTCCACGACAGGACGGGCAGGGGAGCTGTTTTTT
CASSLSSTTGRAGELFF
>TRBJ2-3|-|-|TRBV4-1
TGCGCCAGCAGCCAAGATAGGCTGCAGGGTCTGCGGTATTTT
CASSQDRLQGLRYF
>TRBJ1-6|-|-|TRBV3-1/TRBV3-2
TGTGCCAGCAGCCCTCTTGGGGGAATGGTACCCCTCCACTTT
CASSPLGGMVPLHF
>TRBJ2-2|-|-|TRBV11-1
TGTGCCAGCAGCTTGACGCGTGGGGCCGGGGAGCTGTTTTTT
CASSLTRGAGELFF
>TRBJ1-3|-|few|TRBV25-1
TGTGCCAGCCATCTAGGCAACACCATATATTTT
CASHLGNTIYF
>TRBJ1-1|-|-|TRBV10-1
TGCGCCAGCAGTCACAGGGAGGACACTGAAGCTTTCTTT
CASSHREDTEAFF
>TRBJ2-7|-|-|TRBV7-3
TGTGCCAGCAGCTCCTACCTAGCCCCCTACGAGCAGTACTTC
CASSSYLAPYEQYF
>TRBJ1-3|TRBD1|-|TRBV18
TGTGCCAGCTCAGTTTGGGACAGGGGGCTTGGAAACACCATATATTTT
CASSVWDRGLGNTIYF
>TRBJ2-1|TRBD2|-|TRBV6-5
TGTGCCAGCACAAATCTAGCGGGAGGGTACAATGAGCAGTTCTTC
CASTNLAGGYNEQFF
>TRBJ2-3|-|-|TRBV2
TGTGCCAGCAGCCCCCGGCGAACCACAGATACGCAGTATTTT
CASSPRRTTDTQYF
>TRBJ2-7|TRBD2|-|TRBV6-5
TGTGCCAGCAGTTACATGGCGGGAGGCTACGAGCAGTACTTC
CASSYMAGGYEQYF
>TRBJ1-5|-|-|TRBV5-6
TGTGCCAGCAGCTCAACCCAGGGGTCGACAGCAGGCAATCAGCCCCAGCATTTT
CASSSTQGSTAGNQPQHF
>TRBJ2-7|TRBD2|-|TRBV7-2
TGTGCCAGCAGCTCCATAGGGAGCGGGGGGGCGGTCGGGCAGTACTTC
CASSSIGSGGAVGQYF